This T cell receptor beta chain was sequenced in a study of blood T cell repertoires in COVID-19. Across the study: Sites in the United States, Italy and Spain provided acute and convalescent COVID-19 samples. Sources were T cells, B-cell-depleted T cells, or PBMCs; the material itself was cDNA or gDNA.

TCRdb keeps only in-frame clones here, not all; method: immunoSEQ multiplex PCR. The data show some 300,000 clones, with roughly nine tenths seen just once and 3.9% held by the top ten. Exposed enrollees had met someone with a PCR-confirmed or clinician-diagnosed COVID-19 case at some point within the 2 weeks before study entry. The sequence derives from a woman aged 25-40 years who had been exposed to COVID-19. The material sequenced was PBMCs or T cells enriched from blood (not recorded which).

Here the CDR3 DNA reads TGCAGTGCTAGGACAGATGGCTACACCTTC. Protein sequence: CSARTDGYTF. V gene TRBV20-1 combines with J gene TRBJ1-2; a weak D match, TRBD1 (5 bases). From germline, CDR1 is DFQATT and CDR2 SNEGSKA (reference sequence). With 3 bases removed from V and 6 bases from J, the gap between germline ends came to 5 bases. The CDR3 spans 10 residues.